The rows below give T cell receptor beta chains drawn from one sample of a study of blood T cell repertoires in COVID-19. TCRdb's copy holds only in-frame clones and misses some; the assay was immunoSEQ multiplex PCR. This sample has 95,000 to 150,000 clones; roughly 84% occur once, and the top ten carry under 4%. The sequenced sample was PBMCs or T cells enriched from blood (not recorded which). These receptors came from a woman in her 30s who had recovered from COVID-19. CDR3s include the opening cysteine and the closing phenylalanine or tryptophan. A D gene is named only where the DNA matches it firmly. Rows give clone size only sometimes, using once, few, many, or a class for an expanded clone.

d_gene	j_gene	v_gene	abundance	CDR3nt	CDR3aa
.	TRBJ2-2	TRBV10-2	.	TGCGCCAGCAGTGCGGTCGGGGAGCTGTTTTTT	CASSAVGELFF
.	TRBJ1-4	TRBV28	.	TGTGCCAGCAGTTTAGGAGGGGACGAAAAACTGTTTTTT	CASSLGGDEKLFF
TRBD2	TRBJ2-1	TRBV24-1	.	TGTGCCACCAGTGACTTTGGGACTAGTGGGGGTTGGTACAATGAGCAGTTCTTC	CATSDFGTSGGWYNEQFF
TRBD1	TRBJ2-3	TRBV19	once	TGTGCCAGTAGCCCCGCCCTCCGGGACAGGGGTTCGGATACGCAGTATTTT	CASSPALRDRGSDTQYF
TRBD1	TRBJ1-3	TRBV7-2	.	TGTGCCAGCAGCGTTGACAGGGGGCCGGGAAACACCATATATTTT	CASSVDRGPGNTIYF
TRBD2	TRBJ2-1	TRBV27	.	TGTGCCAGCAGTTTATCCGCGGGAGGGTTTGGCTATGAGCAGTTCTTC	CASSLSAGGFGYEQFF
TRBD2	TRBJ2-1	TRBV28	few	TGTGCCAGCAGTGCCTACCCGGGACTAGCGGAAGAAAAGGAGCAGTTCTTC	CASSAYPGLAEEKEQFF
.	TRBJ2-2	TRBV10-3	.	TGTGCCATCAGGACTAGATTAAACACCGGGGAGCTGTTTTTT	CAIRTRLNTGELFF
.	TRBJ1-1	TRBV18	.	TGTGCCAGCTCACGGGTCCAAGGGGACACTGAAGCTTTCTTT	CASSRVQGDTEAFF
.	TRBJ2-5	TRBV18	.	TGTGCCAGCTCAGACAGGCAAGAGACCCAGTACTTC	CASSDRQETQYF
.	TRBJ1-1	TRBV7-2	.	TGTGCCAGCAGTCAGGGGCTACGGGCTGAAGCTTTCTTT	CASSQGLRAEAFF
TRBD2	TRBJ2-1	TRBV6-6	.	TGTGCCAGCAGTTACCGGACTAGCGGGATGGGAAATGAGCAGTTCTTC	CASSYRTSGMGNEQFF
.	TRBJ1-2	TRBV21-1	.	TGTGCCAGCAGCAAACGGCCCGGGACAACGAGAGTTGGCTACACCTTC	CASSKRPGTTRVGYTF
.	TRBJ1-5	TRBV2	.	TGTGCCAGCTCCGAAGGGCAGGGGTTTCTTCAGCCCCAGCATTTT	CASSEGQGFLQPQHF
.	TRBJ1-2	TRBV10-3	.	TGTGCCATCAGTGAGAGGACCCGAGCGGATGGCTACACCTTC	CAISERTRADGYTF
TRBD2	TRBJ2-1	TRBV7-8	few	TGTGCCAGCAGCTTAGCCGGGACTAGCACAGGTGAGCAGTTCTTC	CASSLAGTSTGEQFF
.	TRBJ1-2	TRBV7-2	few	TGTGCCAGCAGCTCAGGTTTTGGCTACACCTTC	CASSSGFGYTF
TRBD2	TRBJ2-5	TRBV11-2	.	TGTGCCAGCAGCTTAGTTGTGGGAGGGCCTCAAGAGACCCAGTACTTC	CASSLVVGGPQETQYF
TRBD1	TRBJ1-5	TRBV18	.	TGTGCCAGCTCATCCCGGACAGGGGGAGCAAATCAGCCCCAGCATTTT	CASSSRTGGANQPQHF
.	TRBJ2-5	TRBV7-9	.	TGTGCCAGCAGCTTAGCGAGTTCCGAGTTGACCCAGTACTTC	CASSLASSELTQYF
TRBD1	TRBJ2-2	TRBV24-1	.	TGTGCCACCAGTGATTTGCCGGGACAGGATAGCGGGGAGCTGTTTTTT	CATSDLPGQDSGELFF
TRBD1	TRBJ2-7	TRBV10-2	.	TGCGCCAGCAGGCAACCAGGGGGCAGGGTTCGCGAGCAGTACTTC	CASRQPGGRVREQYF
.	TRBJ2-2	TRBV19	.	TGTGCCAGTACGCAATCAGGCAGATCTTTTACCGGGGAGCTGTTTTTT	CASTQSGRSFTGELFF
.	TRBJ1-2	TRBV9	.	TGTGCCAGCAGCGTAGCACAAAACTATGGCTACACCTTC	CASSVAQNYGYTF
TRBD2	TRBJ2-1	TRBV5-1	few	TGCGCCAGCAGCCGGACTAGCGGGAGGTTAGGTCGCACTGAGCAGTTCTTC	CASSRTSGRLGRTEQFF
TRBD1	TRBJ1-2	TRBV6-2/TRBV6-3	.	TGTGCCAGCACCCCACCCGGCAGGGGGCGCGATGGCTACACCTTC	CASTPPGRGRDGYTF
TRBD2	TRBJ2-1	TRBV6-5	.	TGTGCCAGCAGCCCAGGACTAGCACTCTACAATGAGCAGTTCTTC	CASSPGLALYNEQFF
TRBD2	TRBJ2-1	TRBV6-9	.	TGTGCCAGCAGCCAAACTAGCGGGAGGGCCGAGGGTAATGAGCAGTTCTTC	CASSQTSGRAEGNEQFF
TRBD2	TRBJ2-7	TRBV15	.	TGTGCCACCAGCAGAGATAAGACTAGCGGGACCCACGAGCAGTACTTC	CATSRDKTSGTHEQYF
.	TRBJ2-4	TRBV21-1	.	TGTGCCCGCCCTCAGTCGGGGGTCGTTCGTAATTGTATAGCCAAAAACATTCAGTACTTC	CARPQSGVVRNCIAKNIQYF
TRBD2	TRBJ2-1	TRBV10-3	.	TGTGCCATCAGAGCGGGACTAGCGGGGATTTACAATGAGCAGTTCTTC	CAIRAGLAGIYNEQFF
TRBD2	TRBJ2-1	TRBV5-4	.	TGTGCCAGCAGCTTGTTTTCTGGGACTAGCGGAGGCAATGAGCAGTTCTTC	CASSLFSGTSGGNEQFF
.	TRBJ2-5	TRBV5-1	.	TGCGCCAGCAGTTTGAACCCAGGGGCCGCAGAGACCCAGTACTTC	CASSLNPGAAETQYF
.	TRBJ2-5	TRBV12-3/TRBV12-4	.	TGTGCCAGCAGTCCCAGCCAAGAGACCCAGTACTTC	CASSPSQETQYF
.	TRBJ2-7	TRBV14	.	TGTGCCAGCAGCGTACAGGGTCGGGGCCTCTACGAGCAGTACTTC	CASSVQGRGLYEQYF
.	TRBJ2-7	TRBV5-1	many	TGCGCCAGCAGCTTGCAGGGTCGCTGGGATGAGCAGTACTTC	CASSLQGRWDEQYF
TRBD2	TRBJ2-1	TRBV4-3	.	TGCGCCAGCAGCCAAGTCAGTGGGTCTAGCGGGAGGTATGACAATGAGCAGTTCTTC	CASSQVSGSSGRYDNEQFF
.	TRBJ2-3	TRBV4-3	.	TGCGCCAGCAGCCAACAACCCCACGGGACAGATACGCAGTATTTT	CASSQQPHGTDTQYF
TRBD1	TRBJ1-1	TRBV7-3	.	TGTGCCAGCAGCCCCGAGGGGGCAAACACTGAAGCTTTCTTT	CASSPEGANTEAFF
.	TRBJ2-1	TRBV27	.	TGTGCCAGCAGTGTAAGGAAGGACTATCCAAAGTATGAGCAGTTCTTC	CASSVRKDYPKYEQFF